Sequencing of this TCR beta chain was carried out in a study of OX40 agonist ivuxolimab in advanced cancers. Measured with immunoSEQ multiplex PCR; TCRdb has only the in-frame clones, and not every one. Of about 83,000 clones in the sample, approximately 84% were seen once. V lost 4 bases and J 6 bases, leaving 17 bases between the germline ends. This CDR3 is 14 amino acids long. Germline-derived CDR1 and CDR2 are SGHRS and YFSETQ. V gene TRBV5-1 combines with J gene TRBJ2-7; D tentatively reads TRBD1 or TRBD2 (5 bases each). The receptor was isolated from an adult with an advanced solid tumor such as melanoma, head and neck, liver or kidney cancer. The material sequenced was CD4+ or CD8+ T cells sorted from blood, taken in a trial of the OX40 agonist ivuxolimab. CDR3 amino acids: CASSPGTTQAEQYF. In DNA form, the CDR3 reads TGCGCCAGCAGCCCCGGGACCACCCAGGCCGAGCAGTACTTC.